This T cell receptor beta chain emerged from a study of T cell responses to AZD1222 COVID-19 vaccine. Study context: Analysis merged second doses at about 4 or about 12 weeks.

Assay: immunoSEQ multiplex PCR; the TCRdb copy retains only in-frame clones and omits some. The data contain roughly 180,000 clones, over 75% of them singletons. The CDR3 totals 14 residues. Germline V CDR1 and CDR2: MNHEY, SMNVEV (reference sequence). The V end was cut by 5 bases, the J end by 3 bases, with 11 bases between. To note about this clone: What it binds is unknown.

Study results and caveats: Clonal diversity was possibly underestimated, and white British individuals and females predominated among donors. The study found vaccine-associated CD4 TCRs spanning spike, dominant at 160-218 and 743-854. The repertoires were collected only after the peak T cell response.

The TCR sequence derives from an adult in good health. This specimen was peripheral blood, taken on day 0 of AZD1222 vaccination. This chain links TRBV27 with TRBJ1-5; D is uncertain. CDR3 sequence: CASSPRHLNQPQHF. The DNA of the CDR3 is TGTGCCAGCAGTCCCCGACACCTCAATCAGCCCCAGCATTTT.